A single sample gave rise to the 4 T cell receptor beta chains below, sequenced in a study of identical twins. TCRdb recomputed calls from the 5' RACE reads with MiXCR, one row per CDR3 protein. The sample contains roughly 250,000 distinct CDR3 sequences, around 15% of which appear only once. Input material: memory (CD45RO+) T cells sorted from blood. These receptors all stem from a woman aged 18-29 years in good health.

The chain is built from TRBV20-1 and TRBJ1-4, with a weak D call TRBD1 (6 bases). The CDR3 has 14 residues. Germline V gene sequence: CDR1 DFQATT, CDR2 SNEGSKA (reference sequence). V lost 3 bases, J lost 7 bases, and 15 bases lay in between. The CDR3, as DNA: TGCAGTGCTAGCCTACAGGGCCTGGGTGAAAAACTGTTTTTT. Residues: CSASLQGLGEKLFF.

This clonotype occurred a few times. The chain links TRBV7-9 to TRBJ2-2; D is unclear. Germline CDR1 reads SEHNR; CDR2 reads FQNEAQ (reference sequence). Between the trimmed V and J ends, which lost 5 bases and 6 bases, there was a span of 7 bases. The CDR3 contains 12 residues. CDR3 DNA: TGTGCCAGCAGCCCCAACGCCGGGGAGCTGTTTTTT. Translation: CASSPNAGELFF.

V and J are TRBV5-1 and TRBJ1-5; perhaps TRBD1 as D (5 bases). This CDR3 has 15 amino acids. Trimming cost V 4 bases and J 2 bases, with 13 bases left between them. Germline V gene lookup returns CDR1 SGHRS and CDR2 YFSETQ. CDR3 residues: CASSTGTEGNQPQHF. The DNA for the CDR3 is TGCGCCAGCAGCACCGGGACGGAAGGCAATCAGCCCCAGCATTTT.

The rearrangement links TRBV2 to TRBJ1-6; no clear D. The CDR3 contains 13 residues. V was clipped by 9 bases and J by 8 bases, with 14 bases between them. Germline assignment: CDR1 SNHLY and CDR2 FYNNEI. The CDR3, as DNA: TGTGCCAGTCTGCTCGTTGATGATTCACCCCTCCACTTT. Amino acid sequence: CASLLVDDSPLHF.